This T cell receptor beta chain was recovered during a study of blood T cell repertoires in COVID-19. Background on the study: Acute-phase and convalescent COVID-19 samples originated in the United States, Italy and Spain.

Assay used: immunoSEQ multiplex PCR; TCRdb lists only in-frame clones, some missing. The profile shows about 200,000 clones, 65% to 90% of them singletons. This CDR3 is built from 14 residues. Trimming removed 5 bases from V and 4 bases from J, with 14 bases in between. From germline, CDR1 is LNHDA and CDR2 SQIVND (reference sequence). Sequencing input: peripheral blood. The chain joins TRBV19 to TRBJ1-1; no definite D call. This receptor was identified in a man in his fifties or sixties with acute or convalescent COVID-19. CDR3 residues: CASSRGWRATEAFF. The CDR3 DNA follows: TGTGCCAGTAGTCGAGGGTGGCGGGCCACTGAAGCTTTCTTT.